The present T cell receptor beta chain was sequenced within a study of identical twins. Study results and limitations: Out-of-frame TCR alpha sharing observed in monozygotic twins exceeded model estimates.

This clonotype was seen a single time. Its cognate antigen is unknown. CDR1 and CDR2 from the germline V gene are SGDLS and YYNGEE. Trimming cost V 4 bases and J 0 bases, with 11 bases left between them. The CDR3 covers 15 residues. Via MiXCR, TCRdb re-called the 5' RACE reads, giving one row per CDR3 protein. This table has a few hundred thousand distinct CDR3 sequences, about 10% appearing once. This TCR came from a man aged 45-65 years in good health. The rearrangement links TRBV9 to TRBJ1-3, with D unclear. The sequenced sample was memory T cells sorted from blood. For the CDR3, the DNA is TGTGCCAGCAGCCCACGACGGGCCTCTGGAAACACCATATATTTT. Amino acids: CASSPRRASGNTIYF.